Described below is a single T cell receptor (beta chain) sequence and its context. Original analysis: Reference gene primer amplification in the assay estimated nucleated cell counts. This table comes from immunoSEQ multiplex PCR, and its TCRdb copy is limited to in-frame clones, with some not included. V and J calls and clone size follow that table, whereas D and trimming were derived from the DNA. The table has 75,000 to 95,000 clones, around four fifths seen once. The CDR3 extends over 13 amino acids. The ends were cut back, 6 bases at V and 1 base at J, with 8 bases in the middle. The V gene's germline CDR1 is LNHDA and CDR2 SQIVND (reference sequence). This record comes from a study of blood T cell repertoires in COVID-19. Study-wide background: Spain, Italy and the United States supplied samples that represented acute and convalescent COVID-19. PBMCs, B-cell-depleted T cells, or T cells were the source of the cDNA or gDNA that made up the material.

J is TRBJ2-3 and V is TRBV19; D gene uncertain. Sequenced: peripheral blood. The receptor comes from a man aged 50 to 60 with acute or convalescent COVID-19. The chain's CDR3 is CASRGVGTDTQYF. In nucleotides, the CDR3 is TGTGCCAGTAGAGGAGTAGGCACAGATACGCAGTATTTT. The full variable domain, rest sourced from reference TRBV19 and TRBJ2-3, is DGGITQSPKYLFRKEGQNVTLSCEQNLNHDAMYWYRQDPGQGLRLIYYSQIVNDFQKGDIAEGYSVSREKKESFPLTVTSAQKNPTAFYLCASRGVGTDTQYFGPGTRLTVL.